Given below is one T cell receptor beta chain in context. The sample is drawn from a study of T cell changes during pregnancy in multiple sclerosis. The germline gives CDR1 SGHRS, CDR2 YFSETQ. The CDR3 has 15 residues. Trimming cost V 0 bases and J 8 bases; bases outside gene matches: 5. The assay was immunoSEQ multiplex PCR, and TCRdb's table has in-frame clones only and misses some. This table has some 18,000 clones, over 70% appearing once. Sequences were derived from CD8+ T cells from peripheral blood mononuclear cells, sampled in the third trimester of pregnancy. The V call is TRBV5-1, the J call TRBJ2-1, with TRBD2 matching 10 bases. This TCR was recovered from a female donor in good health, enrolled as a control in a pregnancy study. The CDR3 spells CASSLEASGSYEQFF. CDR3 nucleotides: TGCGCCAGCAGCTTGGAGGCTAGCGGGAGCTATGAGCAGTTCTTC.